This T cell receptor beta chain appears in the sequencing data of a study of blood T cell repertoires in COVID-19. Study summary: Samples of COVID-19 (acute and convalescent) were obtained from the United States, Italy and Spain. T cells, B-cell-depleted T cells, or PBMCs provided the cDNA or gDNA that served as material.

Per the original methods: Using reference gene primer amplification, nucleated cell counts were estimated. The assay was immunoSEQ multiplex PCR, and TCRdb's table has in-frame clones only and misses some. The V and J calls and the clone size are those of that table, but D and trimming were determined from the DNA. Of 68,000 or so clones in the sample, nearly 90% are singletons; the top ten hold about 7.4%. In its sample, this clone is medium-sized. The sequenced sample consisted of peripheral blood. The source is a man aged 50 or older with active COVID-19.

CDR3 loop: CASRDSGGYTDTQYF. Here the CDR3 DNA reads TGTGCCAGCAGGGATAGCGGGGGCTACACAGATACGCAGTATTTT. This chain links TRBV6-5 with TRBJ2-3; the match to TRBD2 covers 9 bases. Germline trimming cut 6 bases from V and 2 bases from J; bases unmatched to any gene: 6. The germline V gene encodes CDR1 MNHEY and CDR2 SVGAGI. This CDR3 spans 15 amino acids.